The T cell receptor beta chain under discussion was sequenced for a study of blood T cells in healthy people across ages. Primed by a sample-barcoded 5' primer and a J-beta primer mix, a second PCR proceeded for roughly 6 to 12 cycles. A single record per CDR3 protein comes from TCRdb applying MiXCR to the 5' RACE reads. This sample has about 400,000 distinct CDR3 sequences, with about 49% found just once. Per individual sample, total RNA of at least 5 micrograms was extracted. V lost 4 bases to trimming and J lost 8 bases, with 12 bases between them. The CDR3 loop spans 12 amino acids. Germline assignment: CDR1 SQVTM and CDR2 ANQGSEA.

This receptor was taken from a man aged 55 to 70 in good health. Sequenced sample: blood. V and J are TRBV29-1 and TRBJ2-1, with TRBD1 as a possible D gene (5 bases). CDR3 sequence reads: CSVAGPSDEQFF. The CDR3 nucleotides are TGCAGCGTTGCAGGGCCCAGCGATGAGCAGTTCTTC.